Reported below is one T cell receptor (beta chain). What it binds is unknown. In the original workflow: Counts of TCRs in each sample centred on a median of around 99,000 and extended from around 25,000 to 690,000. TCRdb re-analysed the RACE reads in MiXCR, keeping a single row per CDR3 protein. These V and J calls are TCRdb output, not the study's own analysis. The sample has approximately 350,000 distinct CDR3 sequences; around 6% are singletons. This record comes from a study of human T cells and chemical hapten exposure. Whole-study results and caveats: Versus controls, expanded TCRs had significantly more large CDR3 similarity clusters.

Time point noted: patch test 2, 6 weeks after DPC sensitization. As to treatment: therapeutic diphenylcyclopropenone sensitization with weekly scalp DPC. Unseparated into fractions, whole blood served as the source from which total RNA was extracted. Trimming took off 4 bases at V and 4 bases at J, with 14 bases between the two ends. This CDR3 comprises 14 residues. Germline-derived CDR1 and CDR2 are SGHTS and YDEGEE. This chain links TRBV5-8 with TRBJ1-1; D remains unclear. The clonotype was recovered from a woman younger than 35 with alopecia areata. Some clones in this sample may be carry-over from other donors' samples. The sequencing used whole blood, collected in connection with sensitization to the hapten diphenylcyclopropenone (DPC). This CDR3 reads CASSPTWSSTEAFF. The CDR3 bases are TGTGCCAGCAGCCCAACGTGGAGTTCCACTGAAGCTTTCTTT.